Listed here are 20 T cell receptor beta chains from one sample, sequenced in a study of CD8+CD57+ T cells in acquired aplastic anemia. Patients who underwent sequencing had shown CD8+CD57+ cell expansion by flow cytometry. Genomic DNA was employed as the template in profiling TCR beta VDJ and CDR3. A single record per CDR3 protein comes from TCRdb applying MiXCR to the reads. The sample has 150,000 to 200,000 distinct CDR3 sequences, roughly 48% seen once. The sequencing sample was made of sorted CD4+, CD8+, or CD8+CD57+ T cells (not recorded which) from PBMCs. Receptors were obtained from a human donor with aplastic anemia.

The J gene is TRBJ1-4, the V gene TRBV3-1, with D unresolved. Germline assignment: CDR1 LGHDT and CDR2 YNNKEL (reference sequence). This CDR3 has 12 amino acids. V was cut by 0 bases and J by 8 bases, with 4 bases left in between. The CDR3 loop is CASSQDREKLFF. CDR3 DNA: TGTGCCAGCAGCCAAGATAGAGAAAAACTGTTTTTT.

The V and J genes are TRBV9 and TRBJ2-3; D is tentatively TRBD1 or TRBD2 (5 bases each). V was cut by 2 bases and J by 4 bases, with 8 bases left in between. The germline gives CDR1 SGDLS, CDR2 YYNGEE. The CDR3 totals 13 residues. CDR3 in amino acids: CASSVMGADTQYF. CDR3 nucleotides: TGTGCCAGCAGCGTCATGGGGGCAGATACGCAGTATTTT.

The CDR3 here is CASSQVGNEQFF. Written as DNA, the CDR3 is TGTGCCAGCAGCCAAGTAGGAAATGAGCAGTTCTTC. V gene TRBV7-9 combines with J gene TRBJ2-1; no reliable D call. The V end lost 5 bases, the J end lost 7 bases, and 9 bases lay between the germline ends. Germline CDR1 reads SEHNR; CDR2 reads FQNEAQ (reference sequence). This CDR3 is 12 amino acids long.

This clonotype has a handful of counts. V gene TRBV18 combines with J gene TRBJ2-7; D is possibly TRBD1 or TRBD2 (7 bases each). The CDR3 totals 14 residues. V lost 2 bases and J lost 3, with 11 bases in between. Germline lookup yields CDR1 KGHSH and CDR2 LQKENI. The CDR3 loop is CASSPSRGGYEQYF. CDR3 in DNA: TGTGCCAGCTCACCATCCAGGGGGGGCTACGAGCAGTACTTC.

The count of this clonotype is one. This sequence joins TRBV5-5 and TRBJ1-2; tentative D call: TRBD1 (5 bases). CDR1 and CDR2 (germline): SGHKS, YYEKEE (reference sequence). This CDR3 region has 12 residues. The V gene lost 5 bases and the J gene lost 5 bases, with 10 bases spanning the gap. CDR3 protein: CASRDDSYGYTF. In DNA form, the CDR3 reads TGTGCCAGCAGGGATGACAGTTATGGCTACACCTTC.

The rearrangement uses TRBV10-1 and TRBJ2-1, with 8 bases lining up with TRBD2. The germline V gene has CDR1 WNHNN and CDR2 SYGVQD (reference sequence). The V gene end was trimmed by 10 bases and the J gene end by 7 bases; junction bases not matched to a gene: 12. This CDR3 is 14 amino acids long. The chain's CDR3 is CATSSGGPGNEQFF. The CDR3 region has the DNA TGCGCCACCTCTTCGGGGGGGCCAGGGAATGAGCAGTTCTTC.

This clonotype was seen at least ten times. The rearrangement uses TRBV5-1 and TRBJ2-7, with 8 bases that match TRBD1. The V gene's germline CDR1 is SGHRS and CDR2 YFSETQ. CDR3 length: 14 residues. V lost 4 bases to trimming and J lost 5 bases; unmatched junction nucleotides: 8. The CDR3 coding sequence is TGCGCCAGCAGCCGGGTAGGACAGGGTGACGAGCAGTACTTC. It translates to CASSRVGQGDEQYF.

This chain links TRBV19 with TRBJ2-7, with 7 bases that match TRBD2. The CDR3 sequence is 15 residues long. Trimming removed 9 bases from V and 0 bases from J; junction bases left unmatched: 11. The germline V gene encodes CDR1 LNHDA and CDR2 SQIVND (reference sequence). DNA of the CDR3: TGTGCCAGCAGCGAGCGGGAACAGCCCTCCTACGAGCAGTACTTC. Residues: CASSEREQPSYEQYF.

About this clonotype: Germline and junction disagree at one end, which may indicate a read error. The V and J genes are TRBV2 and TRBJ2-1; 13 bases fit TRBD2. The CDR3 has 15 residues. Germline V CDR1 and CDR2: SNHLY, FYNNEI. The CDR3 protein is CATSDWTSGSYEQFF. The CDR3 bases are TGTGCCACCAGTGATTGGACTAGCGGGAGCTATGAGCAGTTCTTC.

This clonotype was observed at least ten times. This sequence joins TRBV7-2 and TRBJ2-2, with 7 bases that match TRBD1. The trim removed 5 bases at V and 1 base at J, leaving 7 bases unmatched. Per the germline V gene, CDR1 is SGHTA and CDR2 is FQGNSA. The CDR3 loop spans 16 amino acids. CDR3 nucleotides: TGTGCCAGCAGCCCAGGGGGAGTGGGGAACACCGGGGAGCTGTTTTTT. Protein product: CASSPGGVGNTGELFF. Drawing the rest from reference TRBV7-2 and TRBJ2-2, the complete variable domain is GAGVSQSPSNKVTEKGKDVELRCDPISGHTALYWYRQSLGQGLEFLIYFQGNSAPDKSGLPSDRFSAERTGGSVSTLTIQRTQQEDSAVYLCASSPGGVGNTGELFFGEGSRLTVL.

The V call is TRBV14, the J call TRBJ2-1; 13 positions agree with TRBD2. The CDR3 totals 18 residues. Losses at the gene ends were 10 bases for V and 7 bases for J; bases not matched to a gene: 19. Germline CDR1 reads SGHDN; CDR2 reads FVKESK. The CDR3 protein is CATRPGLAGLLPLNEQFF. The DNA for the CDR3 is TGTGCCACCCGGCCGGGACTAGCGGGACTCTTACCCCTTAATGAGCAGTTCTTC.

CDR3 region: CSATSAPSGANVLTF. DNA of the CDR3: TGCAGTGCCACCAGTGCACCCTCTGGGGCCAACGTCCTGACTTTC. The V call is TRBV20-1, the J call TRBJ2-6; D uncertain. Looked up from germline, CDR1 is DFQATT and CDR2 is SNEGSKA (reference sequence). The V and J ends lost 6 bases and 0 bases respectively, with 12 bases between them. This CDR3 comprises 15 residues.

This clonotype was seen a handful of times. The gene calls are TRBV24-1 and TRBJ2-1, with D possibly TRBD2 on 6 matching bases. The CDR3 runs to 13 residues. Trimming stripped 10 bases from V and 4 bases from J, with 13 bases between. Germline assignment: CDR1 KGHDR and CDR2 SFDVKD. The CDR3 coding sequence is TGTGCCACACAGCGGGCAGGGTACAATGAGCAGTTCTTC. It specifies CATQRAGYNEQFF.

This clonotype turned up a few times. V usage is TRBV2 and J usage is TRBJ2-5; possibly TRBD2 for D (5 bases). The CDR3 spans 14 residues. V was cut by 6 bases and J by 1 base, with 12 bases left in between. Germline loops: CDR1 SNHLY, CDR2 FYNNEI. CDR3 DNA sequence: TGTGCCAGCAGCCTCATAGAGGGCCAAGAGACCCAGTACTTC. This sequence encodes CASSLIEGQETQYF.

This clonotype was seen repeatedly, ten times or more. The chain couples TRBV24-1 to TRBJ1-2, with D maybe TRBD1 (5 bases). CDR3 length: 15 amino acids. V was cut by 6 bases and J by 4 bases, with 17 bases left in between. The germline V gene has CDR1 KGHDR and CDR2 SFDVKD. Here the CDR3 reads CATSSGPGTAYGYTF. In DNA, the CDR3 is TGTGCCACCAGTAGTGGACCCGGGACGGCCTATGGCTACACCTTC.

The J gene is TRBJ2-2, the V gene TRBV24-1, with a tentative D call TRBD2 (5 bases). From germline, CDR1 is KGHDR and CDR2 SFDVKD. V lost 3 bases to trimming and J lost 11 bases, with 15 bases between them. The CDR3 loop spans 14 amino acids. The CDR3 DNA follows: TGTGCCACCAGTGATAACCTAACACCGGGAGAGCTGTTTTTT. Its translation is CATSDNLTPGELFF.

This chain links TRBV5-6 with TRBJ1-1; TRBD1 is a possible D gene (5 bases). The germline gives CDR1 SGHDT, CDR2 YYEEEE. V was pared by 0 bases and J by 0 bases, with 15 bases between. CDR3 length: 17 amino acids. The CDR3 nucleotides are TGTGCCAGCAGCTTGGCCTGGGGGGAGGTTGTGAACACTGAAGCTTTCTTT. Encoded protein: CASSLAWGEVVNTEAFF.

The rearrangement joins TRBV15 to TRBJ1-5, with TRBD1 matching 8 bases. This CDR3 comprises 15 residues. Per the germline V gene, CDR1 is LNHNV and CDR2 is YYDKDF (reference sequence). The V segment lost 0 bases and the J segment 7 bases; nucleotides outside the gene matches: 5. DNA of the CDR3: TGTGCCACCAGCAGAGATCAGGGGGCACGACAGCCCCAGCATTTT. Residues: CATSRDQGARQPQHF.

V is TRBV29-1 and J is TRBJ2-7; TRBD2 agrees at 9 bases. CDR1 and CDR2 (germline): SQVTM, ANQGSEA. V lost 1 base to trimming and J lost 2 bases; unmatched junction nucleotides: 12. The CDR3 is 17 amino acids. CDR3: CSVEGTRAGGPTYEQYF. DNA of the CDR3: TGCAGCGTTGAAGGGACGAGGGCGGGAGGGCCGACCTACGAGCAGTACTTC.

This clonotype was counted between two and nine times. CDR3 nucleotides: TGTGCCAGCAGTCTTGGTAGCGCTAACTATGGCTACACCTTC. Translation: CASSLGSANYGYTF. The rearrangement uses TRBV6-2 or TRBV6-3 and TRBJ1-2; D gene unclear. Trimming removed 5 bases at V and 0 bases at J, with 10 bases between. The CDR3 has 14 amino acids. CDR1 and CDR2 (germline): MNHEY, SVGEGT.